The following is a TCR beta chain sequence with its context. Antigen specificity is unknown. RNA transcripts were the template, and TCR beta CDR3 regions were amplified from them. HTBI primers primed a first-round RT-PCR, and a second-round multiplex PCR followed. MiXCR was run by TCRdb on the multiplex PCR reads, yielding one entry per CDR3 protein. The table shows a few hundred thousand distinct CDR3 sequences, with approximately 18% occurring only once. These data originate in a study of Graves' ophthalmopathy and Graves' hyperthyroidism. The study, taken as a whole, reports: Both a roughly 65% sensitivity and an approximately 76% specificity characterized the model's predictions of ophthalmopathy progression.

Each hyperthyroidism patient was newly diagnosed, with under 2 months' duration, and aged 18 to 65. Diagnosis used clinical symptoms, serum thyroxine, TRAb, thyroid ultrasound and orbital computed tomography. The clonotype comes from an adult woman with stable Graves' hyperthyroidism. The material sequenced was peripheral blood.

DNA for the CDR3: TGCGCCAGCAGCTGGGCGGAAGATCAGCCCCAGCATTTT. Translated, it gives CASSWAEDQPQHF. J is TRBJ1-5 and V is TRBV5-1; D ambiguous. V dropped 3 bases and J dropped 5 bases, with 9 bases sitting between them. There are 13 residues in the CDR3. Per germline, CDR1 SGHRS and CDR2 YFSETQ.